This entry lists 27 T cell receptor beta chains sequenced from one sample in a study of cytomegalovirus exposure and HLA in healthy donors. PCR used 60 Vbeta primers and 13 Jbeta primers. Assay used: immunoSEQ multiplex PCR; TCRdb lists only in-frame clones, some missing. The table shows under 200,000 clones, with 75% to 85% occurring only once. Sequencing was done on a sample of PBMCs. Receptors were obtained from a man between 50 and 59 years old in good health and CMV-seropositive.

V gene TRBV10-1 combines with J gene TRBJ1-6; D may be TRBD1 (6 bases). There are 15 residues in the CDR3. Trimming took 8 bases from V and 5 from J, leaving 16 bases between them. Germline V gene data show CDR1 as WNHNN and CDR2 as SYGVQD (reference sequence). The CDR3 reads CASLQGWVDNSPLHF. CDR3 nucleotide sequence: TGCGCCAGCCTACAGGGATGGGTGGATAATTCACCCCTCCACTTT.

The V gene is TRBV25-1, the J gene TRBJ2-1; perhaps TRBD2 as D (5 bases). Germline lookup yields CDR1 MGHDK and CDR2 SYGVNS. The CDR3 totals 15 residues. Between the trimmed V and J ends, which lost 6 bases and 10 bases, there was a span of 22 bases. As DNA, the CDR3 is TGTGCCAGCAGCCGCCCCACCCCCCCGGGGAAGGAGCAGTTCTTC. Protein product: CASSRPTPPGKEQFF.

The V call is TRBV7-2, the J call TRBJ2-2; TRBD2 aligns across 10 bases. The CDR3 loop spans 15 amino acids. Germline V gives CDR1 SGHTA, CDR2 FQGNSA. V was pared by 5 bases and J by 6 bases, with 6 bases of the junction left unmatched. As DNA, the CDR3 is TGTGCCAGCAGCAAAACCGGGACTAGCGCCGGGGAGCTGTTTTTT. Residues: CASSKTGTSAGELFF.

This clone came up once. The chain employs TRBV6-5 and TRBJ1-1; D unclear. CDR3 length equals 14 residues. Germline V CDR1 and CDR2: MNHEY, SVGAGI. V was shortened by 5 bases and J by 0 bases, with 10 bases between the two germline ends. The CDR3 bases are TGTGCCAGCAGTGTTCAGACAATGAACACTGAAGCTTTCTTT. Its translation: CASSVQTMNTEAFF.

The chain couples TRBV5-1 to TRBJ1-2, with TRBD1 matching over 7 bases. V trimming: 4 bases; J trimming: 4 bases; junction bases outside the gene matches: 13. The CDR3 extends over 16 amino acids. CDR1 and CDR2 (germline): SGHRS, YFSETQ. CDR3 DNA: TGCGCCAGCAGCCCTCAGGGGGACCAGAGGGGCTATGGCTACACCTTC. Translation: CASSPQGDQRGYGYTF.

This sequence joins TRBV7-2 and TRBJ2-3; possible D gene TRBD2, 5 bases. The CDR3 extends over 17 amino acids. Germline values: CDR1 SGHTA, CDR2 FQGNSA. V was cut by 1 base and J by 3 bases, with 17 bases left in between. CDR3 DNA sequence: TGTGCCAGCAGCTTAGAACGGCGCAAGCCGGGGACAGATACGCAGTATTTT. This encodes CASSLERRKPGTDTQYF.

This clone was detected a few times. The rearrangement links TRBV19 to TRBJ1-2; D gene unclear. The germline CDR1 and CDR2 sequences are LNHDA and SQIVND (reference sequence). The length of the CDR3 is 17 residues. V was shortened by 1 base and J by 5 bases, with 20 bases between the two germline ends. CDR3 sequence: CASSIGPLEGTSYGYTF. The CDR3 DNA reads as TGTGCCAGTAGTATAGGCCCGCTCGAGGGAACCTCTTATGGCTACACCTTC.

The chain employs TRBV27 and TRBJ1-6; D is uncertain. The CDR3 has 15 amino acids. The V end lost 2 bases, the J end lost 7 bases, and 12 bases lay between the germline ends. Germline CDR1 MNHEY, CDR2 SMNVEV (reference sequence). The CDR3 DNA sequence: TGTGCCAGCAGTTTAGGGCCCGCGGGGAATTCACCCCTCCACTTT. Encoded protein: CASSLGPAGNSPLHF.

The count of this clone is one. The chain is built from TRBV4-1 and TRBJ1-5, with D perhaps TRBD1 (5 bases). The CDR3 has 14 amino acids. Germline V gene lookup returns CDR1 MGHRA and CDR2 YSYEKL. V lost 5 bases, J lost 6 bases, and 14 bases lay in between. This CDR3 reads CASSIDSSGQPQHF. The CDR3 nucleotides read TGCGCCAGCAGCATCGACAGTTCAGGTCAGCCCCAGCATTTT.

The chain links TRBV7-9 to TRBJ2-1, with TRBD1 matching over 9 bases. Germline V lookup: CDR1 SEHNR, CDR2 FQNEAQ (reference sequence). The CDR3 is made up of 17 amino acids. Losses at the gene ends were 1 base for V and 5 bases for J; bases not matched to a gene: 9. In nucleotides, the CDR3 is TGTGCCAGCAGCTTAGGGCGCGTGTGGGACAGGGACAATGAGCAGTTCTTC. The encoded protein is CASSLGRVWDRDNEQFF.

The V gene is TRBV27, the J gene TRBJ2-3; D is ambiguous. Germline V CDR1 and CDR2: MNHEY, SMNVEV (reference sequence). The CDR3 runs to 13 residues. The V end lost 5 bases, the J end lost 2 bases, and 8 bases lay between the germline ends. The chain's CDR3 is CASSSRNTDTQYF. CDR3 DNA sequence: TGTGCCAGCAGTAGCAGGAACACAGATACGCAGTATTTT.

The gene calls are TRBV30 and TRBJ1-2; 7 positions match TRBD1. The CDR3 is made up of 12 amino acids. The V segment lost 2 bases and the J segment 8 bases; nucleotides outside the gene matches: 5. The germline V gene has CDR1 GTSNPN and CDR2 SVGIG (reference sequence). The CDR3 DNA reads as TGTGCCTGGAGTACAGGGGTGGAAGGCTACACCTTC. Translated: CAWSTGVEGYTF.

This sequence joins TRBV5-8 and TRBJ2-5, with D maybe TRBD1 (5 bases). This CDR3 is built from 15 residues. Germline V CDR1 and CDR2: SGHTS, YDEGEE. The V end lost 1 base, the J end lost 5 bases, and 15 bases lay between the germline ends. The CDR3 DNA follows: TGTGCCAGCAGCTTGCACACAGGCGGAAGGGAGACCCAGTACTTC. This gives the protein CASSLHTGGRETQYF.

The genes are TRBV7-3 and TRBJ2-2; no definite D call. Germline CDR1 and CDR2: SGHTA and FQGTGA. The CDR3 is made up of 15 amino acids. The germline V and J ends were trimmed by 2 bases and 0 bases, with 7 bases remaining between them. In DNA, the CDR3 is TGTGCCAGCAGCTTATCGTCCGCGAACACCGGGGAGCTGTTTTTT. Translating it yields CASSLSSANTGELFF.

The rearrangement uses TRBV7-3 and TRBJ2-1, with a possible D match to TRBD1 (6 bases). V was trimmed by 5 bases and J by 8 bases, leaving 19 bases between them. The CDR3 totals 15 residues. Germline V gene data show CDR1 as SGHTA and CDR2 as FQGTGA. CDR3 region: CASSAQGPGVDEQFF. CDR3 coding DNA: TGTGCCAGCAGCGCACAGGGCCCCGGTGTAGATGAGCAGTTCTTC. Based on the CDR3 plus reference TRBV7-3 and TRBJ2-1, the full variable domain is GAGVSQTPSNKVTEKGKYVELRCDPISGHTALYWYRQSLGQGPEFLIYFQGTGAADDSGLPNDRFFAVRPEGSVSTLKIQRTERGDSAVYLCASSAQGPGVDEQFFGPGTRLTVL.

This clone was counted only a few times. V gene TRBV5-6 combines with J gene TRBJ1-5; TRBD1 is a possible D gene (6 bases). Germline lookup yields CDR1 SGHDT and CDR2 YYEEEE. The CDR3 is 15 residues long. The germline V and J ends were trimmed by 3 bases and 4 bases, with 14 bases remaining between them. DNA for the CDR3: TGTGCCAGCAGCTCCCGCGGACAGTCGAATCAGCCCCAGCATTTT. Translation gives CASSSRGQSNQPQHF. Based on the CDR3 plus reference TRBV5-6 and TRBJ1-5, the full variable domain is DAGVTQSPTHLIKTRGQQVTLRCSPKSGHDTVSWYQQALGQGPQFIFQYYEEEERQRGNFPDRFSGHQFPNYSSELNVNALLLGDSALYLCASSSRGQSNQPQHFGDGTRLSIL.

The count of this clone is one. This chain uses TRBV9 with TRBJ2-5; D perhaps matches TRBD1 (5 bases). Germline V gives CDR1 SGDLS, CDR2 YYNGEE. The V and J ends lost 3 bases and 0 bases respectively, with 12 bases between them. This CDR3 has 15 amino acids. CDR3 in amino acids: CASSEGPGYQETQYF. The CDR3 DNA reads as TGTGCCAGCAGCGAGGGGCCCGGGTACCAAGAGACCCAGTACTTC.

This sequence joins TRBV18 and TRBJ2-3; D unresolved. Trimming left V 5 bases short and J 6 bases short, with 12 bases between. This CDR3 is built from 13 residues. Germline CDR1 KGHSH, CDR2 LQKENI. The CDR3 bases are TGTGCCAGCTCAACCAGGTTAGAGGATACGCAGTATTTT. Amino acid sequence: CASSTRLEDTQYF.

This chain connects TRBV30 to TRBJ1-2; a weak D match, TRBD1 (6 bases). With 8 bases removed from V and 5 bases from J, the gap between germline ends came to 15 bases. Germline V gene lookup returns CDR1 GTSNPN and CDR2 SVGIG (reference sequence). This CDR3 spans 12 amino acids. The DNA for the CDR3 is TGTGCCGGGGGCAGCCGAAGATATGGCTACACCTTC. This encodes CAGGSRRYGYTF.

The chain links TRBV9 to TRBJ2-5; possibly TRBD1 for D (6 bases). This CDR3 contains 15 residues. Trimming cost V 0 bases and J 1 base, with 10 bases left between them. Germline CDR1 is SGDLS and CDR2 is YYNGEE. The DNA for the CDR3 is TGTGCCAGCAGCGTAGGCCGGACAGTCCAAGAGACCCAGTACTTC. The encoded protein is CASSVGRTVQETQYF.

The J gene is TRBJ2-2, the V gene TRBV29-1, with D unclear. With 5 bases removed from V and 4 bases from J, the gap between germline ends came to 8 bases. This CDR3 has 12 amino acids. CDR1 is SQVTM, CDR2 ANQGSEA, per germline. Written as DNA, the CDR3 is TGCAGCGTTCCAGGATCCACCGGGGAGCTGTTTTTT. Amino acids: CSVPGSTGELFF.

The V call is TRBV4-1, the J call TRBJ2-2, with D tentatively TRBD1 (7 bases). V was shortened by 0 bases and J by 6 bases, with 14 bases between the two germline ends. Germline CDR1 reads MGHRA; CDR2 reads YSYEKL. There are 16 residues in the CDR3. The CDR3 DNA reads as TGCGCCAGCAGCCAAGAGGCCCAGGGGGGATCCGGGGAGCTGTTTTTT. It translates to CASSQEAQGGSGELFF.

CDR3 loop: CASTGTLYEQYV. CDR3 in DNA: TGTGCCAGCACCGGGACTTTATACGAGCAGTACGTC. The chain carries TRBV6-1 and TRBJ2-7; TRBD2 is a possible D gene (6 bases). From germline, CDR1 is MNHNS and CDR2 SASEGT. The V end was cut by 7 bases, the J end by 4 bases, with 11 bases between. CDR3 length: 12 residues.

The V call is TRBV5-1, the J call TRBJ2-5; D might be TRBD2 (7 bases). Between the trimmed V and J ends, which lost 4 bases and 2 bases, there was a span of 12 bases. Germline V CDR1 and CDR2: SGHRS, YFSETQ. The length of the CDR3 is 14 residues. The CDR3 DNA sequence: TGCGCCAGCAGCGGCGGGGGCCCACAAGAGACCCAGTACTTC. Its translation: CASSGGGPQETQYF.

The chain recombines TRBV5-1 with TRBJ1-2, with a weak D call TRBD1 (5 bases). The CDR3 sequence is 14 residues long. V was pared by 4 bases and J by 8 bases, with 18 bases between. Germline CDR1 is SGHRS and CDR2 is YFSETQ. CDR3 sequence (DNA): TGCGCCAGCAGCCCCGGCGCAGGGCAGGAGGGCTACACCTTC. Amino acids: CASSPGAGQEGYTF.

The V call is TRBV5-8, the J call TRBJ1-1, with D possibly matching TRBD1 (5 bases). Trimming removed 1 base from V and 3 bases from J, with 10 bases in between. The CDR3 is 14 amino acids. Germline V gene sequence: CDR1 SGHTS, CDR2 YDEGEE. The chain's CDR3 is CASSLQGADTEAFF. Written as DNA, the CDR3 is TGTGCCAGCAGCTTGCAAGGGGCGGACACTGAAGCTTTCTTT.

This clone was recorded only once. The rearrangement uses TRBV7-9 and TRBJ2-3, with 14 bases aligning to TRBD2. Germline-derived CDR1 and CDR2 are SEHNR and FQNEAQ (reference sequence). The CDR3 is made up of 17 amino acids. After removal of 6 bases from V and 0 bases from J, the junction contained 5 bases not matched to a gene. CDR3 residues: CASSLGLAGASTDTQYF. For the CDR3, the DNA is TGTGCCAGCAGTTTGGGACTAGCGGGGGCTAGCACAGATACGCAGTATTTT.